This T cell receptor (beta chain) was sequenced during a study of type 1 regulatory T cells. Looking at the study overall: T-allo10 is an in vitro-generated, Tr1-enriched CD4 T cell product specific for alloantigen. Study-level findings and limits: Compared with non-type 1 regulatory T cells, type 1 regulatory T cells showed a more restricted TCR repertoire.

On this clonotype itself: Antigen unknown.

TCRdb passed the reads through MiXCR, listing each CDR3 protein once. The sample lists roughly 40,000 distinct CDR3 sequences, 12% occurring once. Germline CDR1 reads SGHTA; CDR2 reads FQGTGA. The junction had 4 bases not matched to a gene; V was cut back by 6 bases and J by 4 bases. This CDR3 spans 14 amino acids. The TCR originated in a human donor in good health. Sequences were obtained from cultured non-Tr1 T cells, either the whole culture or a sorted T cell fraction (not recorded which). J is TRBJ2-3 and V is TRBV7-3, with 10 bases fitting TRBD2. CDR3 in amino acids: CASSLAGGADTQYF. The DNA of the CDR3 is TGTGCCAGCAGTTTAGCGGGAGGAGCAGATACGCAGTATTTT.